These 16 T cell receptor beta chains share one sample of origin, sequenced in a study of CD8+ T cells in alopecia areata. After isolation, RNA underwent reverse transcription to generate cDNA as the sequencing template. Clones were read by immunoSEQ multiplex PCR, and TCRdb kept only the in-frame ones, dropping some. The profile shows over 90,000 clones, around 50% of them singletons. The sequencing sample was made of CD4+ T cells sorted from blood. The origin of the receptors is a human donor in good health.

J is TRBJ2-7 and V is TRBV6-5, with TRBD1 matching over 7 bases. With V trimmed by 6 bases and J by 5 bases, 10 bases remained unmatched. Germline loops: CDR1 MNHEY, CDR2 SVGAGI. This CDR3 has 14 amino acids. The CDR3 region is CASRWGTGADEQYF. Written as DNA, the CDR3 is TGTGCCAGCAGGTGGGGCACAGGGGCGGACGAGCAGTACTTC.

The chain carries TRBV30 and TRBJ1-1; unclear D gene. This CDR3 has 13 residues. V was clipped by 2 bases and J by 3 bases, with 10 bases between them. Germline loops: CDR1 GTSNPN, CDR2 SVGIG (reference sequence). DNA of the CDR3: TGTGCCTGGAGTACTTCGGACTACACTGAAGCTTTCTTT. This encodes CAWSTSDYTEAFF.

This clone appeared a few times. CDR3 DNA: TGTGCCAGCAGCTTGGGGGCGGCTAGCGGGGGCCAAGAGACCCAGTACTTC. Its translation: CASSLGAASGGQETQYF. The V gene is TRBV5-8, the J gene TRBJ2-5, with TRBD2 matching over 10 bases. V shed 0 bases and J 1 base; nucleotides not matched to a gene: 6. The CDR3 runs to 17 residues. Germline CDR1 SGHTS, CDR2 YDEGEE.

The chain has TRBV5-1 and TRBJ2-7; D is possibly TRBD2 (6 bases). The CDR3 sequence is 14 residues long. Trimming left V 4 bases short and J 1 base short, with 12 bases between. Germline V lookup: CDR1 SGHRS, CDR2 YFSETQ. This CDR3 reads CASSLRLGSYEQYF. In DNA, the CDR3 is TGCGCCAGCAGCCTTCGACTAGGTTCCTACGAGCAGTACTTC.

The chain carries TRBV18 and TRBJ2-7, with 8 bases that match TRBD2. With V trimmed by 5 bases and J by 0 bases, 6 bases remained unmatched. CDR1 is KGHSH and CDR2 is LQKENI in the germline V gene. The CDR3 totals 15 residues. The CDR3, as DNA: TGTGCCAGCTCAGACGGCGGGGGGAGCTCCTACGAGCAGTACTTC. Protein product: CASSDGGGSSYEQYF.

This clone appeared a few times. This rearrangement joins TRBV28 to TRBJ2-3; tentatively, D is TRBD1 (5 bases). CDR1 is MDHEN and CDR2 is SYDVKM in the germline V gene. V was pared by 4 bases and J by 4 bases, with 15 bases between. The CDR3 length is 15 residues. CDR3 DNA sequence: TGTGCCAGCAGTTCCCCGACATGGGGCCCAGATACGCAGTATTTT. It encodes CASSSPTWGPDTQYF.

The chain couples TRBV29-1 to TRBJ2-3; 7 positions agree with TRBD1. Trimming removed 5 bases from V and 2 bases from J; junction bases left unmatched: 4. CDR3 size: 13 residues. Germline V gives CDR1 SQVTM, CDR2 ANQGSEA. The CDR3 nucleotides are TGCAGCGTTAATGGACAGGTCACAGATACGCAGTATTTT. Its translation is CSVNGQVTDTQYF.

V gene TRBV29-1 combines with J gene TRBJ2-5; weak D call: TRBD2 (7 bases). CDR1 and CDR2 from the germline V gene are SQVTM and ANQGSEA. CDR3 length: 14 residues. The V end was cut by 7 bases, the J end by 4 bases, with 19 bases between. The CDR3 protein is CSGAGGPPRETQYF. The CDR3 DNA reads TGCAGCGGCGCCGGGGGGCCCCCTCGAGAGACCCAGTACTTC.

The chain recombines TRBV14 with TRBJ1-5; no clear D. The germline V and J ends were trimmed by 5 bases and 9 bases, with 14 bases remaining between them. This CDR3 has 13 residues. Germline values: CDR1 SGHDN, CDR2 FVKESK. The CDR3 nucleotides are TGTGCCAGCAGCGCGGGTCTTGGGCGGCCCCAGCATTTT. The encoded protein is CASSAGLGRPQHF.

The chain uses TRBV13 and TRBJ1-1; TRBD1 is a possible D gene (5 bases). This CDR3 contains 14 residues. The germline gives CDR1 PRHDT, CDR2 FYEKMQ (reference sequence). Trimming pared 8 bases from V and 4 bases from J, leaving 17 bases between. CDR3: CASVSGGGVTEAFF. In DNA form, the CDR3 reads TGTGCCAGCGTCAGTGGGGGAGGTGTCACTGAAGCTTTCTTT.

The gene calls are TRBV5-1 and TRBJ1-6; 11 bases align to TRBD1. Germline loops: CDR1 SGHRS, CDR2 YFSETQ. This CDR3 contains 17 residues. Trimming at V came to 4 bases and at J to 7 bases, leaving 10 bases not matched to a gene. The CDR3 DNA reads as TGCGCCAGCAGCACAGGACAGGGGGCGGTTTACAATTCACCCCTCCACTTT. It translates to CASSTGQGAVYNSPLHF.

The J gene is TRBJ2-1, the V gene TRBV9; D is ambiguous. With 0 bases removed from V and 8 bases from J, the gap between germline ends came to 18 bases. Germline V gives CDR1 SGDLS, CDR2 YYNGEE. The CDR3 has 16 amino acids. CDR3 loop: CASSVGVSPDLDEQFF. The CDR3 DNA sequence: TGTGCCAGCAGCGTAGGGGTATCTCCCGACCTCGATGAGCAGTTCTTC. Full variable domain (missing parts from reference TRBV9 and TRBJ2-1): DSGVTQTPKHLITATGQRVTLRCSPRSGDLSVYWYQQSLDQGLQFLIQYYNGEERAKGNILERFSAQQFPDLHSELNLSSLELGDSALYFCASSVGVSPDLDEQFFGPGTRLTVL.

This clone showed up just a few times. V and J are TRBV4-3 and TRBJ1-5; D is perhaps TRBD1 (6 bases). Per the germline V gene, CDR1 is LGHNA and CDR2 is YSLEER. This CDR3 contains 15 residues. V was cut by 1 base and J by 2 bases, with 9 bases left in between. In DNA form, the CDR3 reads TGCGCCAGCAGCCAAGTCGCAGGGGGCAATCAGCCCCAGCATTTT. Its protein product is CASSQVAGGNQPQHF.

The chain couples TRBV30 to TRBJ2-7; a weak D match, TRBD1 (6 bases). Germline CDR1 GTSNPN, CDR2 SVGIG (reference sequence). V was shortened by 4 bases and J by 5 bases, with 12 bases between the two germline ends. This CDR3 comprises 12 residues. The CDR3 sequence: CAWTKGGNEQYF. The CDR3 DNA is TGTGCCTGGACTAAAGGGGGAAACGAGCAGTACTTC.

As DNA, the CDR3 is TGTGCCAGCAGTTACTCGACCCACGGCGGATCCTACGAGCAGTACTTC. Translation gives CASSYSTHGGSYEQYF. The chain has TRBV6-5 and TRBJ2-7; D ambiguous. CDR3 length equals 16 residues. V lost 0 bases and J 1 base, leaving 13 bases between the germline ends. Germline V gene sequence: CDR1 MNHEY, CDR2 SVGAGI.

The chain has TRBV29-1 and TRBJ2-3, with D perhaps matching TRBD1 (5 bases). The CDR3 runs to 11 residues. Trimming took off 4 bases at V and 4 bases at J, with 6 bases between the two ends. Germline V lookup: CDR1 SQVTM, CDR2 ANQGSEA. CDR3 in DNA: TGCAGCGTTGTCAGGGCAGATACGCAGTATTTT. The encoded protein is CSVVRADTQYF.